This TCR beta chain was sequenced during a study of Ad26.COV2.S vaccination and SARS-CoV-2 variants (dated by TCRdb to about 2021). In the study overall: Vaccine-arm donors came from COV1001, a multicentre, randomized, double-blind, placebo-controlled phase I-IIa trial of Ad26.COV2.S in healthy adults. Ad26.COV2.S was administered intramuscularly at a dose of 5x10^10 or 1x10^11 viral particles, either as one shot or as two shots given 56 days apart. Sequencing of the TCRbeta repertoire served to evaluate the specificity and breadth of SARS-CoV-2-reactive T cell receptors following Ad26.COV2.S vaccination. The TCR-sequenced set comprised around 30 samples: around 20 Ad26.COV2.S vaccine recipients, 5 placebo recipients and 8 SARS-CoV-2 convalescent individuals. Participants in the trial were split at random into five groups of five each, receiving low-dose or high-dose Ad26.COV2.S once or twice, or else placebo on both occasions. Throughout the experiments and outcome assessment, investigators stayed blinded to trial group allocation. Study-wide findings and limitations: It was noted by the authors that total T cell responses may have been underestimated by the TCR breadth and depth analyses. Vaccine and placebo recipients had similar non-spike TCR breadth, a finding consistent with the vaccine containing only spike. After vaccination, substantial breadth of spike-specific CD8+ and CD4+ T cell responses was reported. The study was not powered for comparison of responses between vaccine doses or regimens. Compared with placebo recipients, Ad26.COV2.S recipients showed higher spike-specific TCR breadth (P = 0.0014).

To note about this clone: No antigen is known for it. Per-nucleotide qualities are absent, and no much larger clonotype sits a single base away.

The sample's treatment or condition label is to be understood as: over 15 received Ad26.COV2.S at low or high dose, single or two shots; 5 received placebo; per-sample allocation not given. Repertoires of vaccine and placebo recipients were sequenced from samples taken on day 63 after the first injection. Cohort 1b enrolled 25 adults aged 18-55 years at a single site in Boston, USA, between 29 July and 7 August 2020. Ad26.COV2.S was a replication-incompetent adenovirus type 26 vector that expressed a prefusion-stabilized SARS-CoV-2 spike protein derived from the original Wuhan strain. Sequences LGHDT (CDR1) and YNNKEL (CDR2) are obtained from the germline V gene (reference sequence). Germline trimming amounts to 1 base on V and 0 bases on J, with 12 as the count of junction bases outside the gene matches. The CDR3, from cysteine to phenylalanine, totals 19 residues. Only CDR3 DNA remains: 57 bases, in frame from the first base.

TCRbeta CDR3 regions were sequenced with the immunoSEQ Assay. After extraction, genomic DNA underwent amplification by bias-controlled multiplex PCR, followed by high-throughput sequencing. On the study's bioinformatics: To quantify the absolute abundance of every unique TCRbeta CDR3 region, sequences were collapsed and filtered. T cell fraction was estimated by normalizing TCRbeta template counts to usable DNA, with usable DNA measured through amplification of reference genes found in all nucleated cells. Repertoire TCRs were annotated as SARS-CoV-2-specific by exact matching of V gene, CDR3 amino acid sequence and J gene to a known reactive TCR set. MIRA supplied the reference SARS-CoV-2 TCR set, which was filtered for enrichment in COVID-19-positive ImmuneCODE repertoires so that public or cross-reactive TCRs were removed. Using the MIRA antigens, annotated TCRs were further analysed by specific ORF or by position within an ORF. Depth was the summed frequency of annotated unique rearrangements, while breadth was defined as annotated unique rearrangements over total unique productive rearrangements. Two-sided Wilcoxon rank-sum tests were applied when comparing TCR breadth between groups. The table comes from immuneACCESS by way of TCRdb, which keeps in-frame sequences with V and J called. Part of the clones is missing from these tables; in studies checked, under half for an unresolved V gene and the rest for unknown reasons. The V and J calls and clone size come from that table; D and trimming were worked out from the DNA. This sample comprises roughly 400,000 clones, approximately 92% of them detected only once. The ten most abundant clones make up around 1.8% of the sample.

The receptor comes from a person between 18 and 65 years old who received the Ad26.COV2.S COVID-19 vaccine or a placebo. The chain employs TRBV3-1 (or the pseudogene TRBV3-2) and TRBJ2-1, with 7 bases aligning to TRBD1. The specimen comprised peripheral blood, sampled in a trial of Ad26.COV2.S vaccine versus placebo. CDR3 region: CASSQVTGQTPSSYNEQFF. The DNA sequence is given as TGTGCCAGCAGCCAAGTAACGGGACAGACTCCCAGCTCCTACAATGAGCAGTTCTTC.